The entry that follows covers one T cell receptor beta chain sequence. This clone was counted once. Its cognate antigen has yet to be identified. No base qualities exist here, and no much larger clone lies one base off it. The record originates from a study of T cells in localized non-small cell lung cancer (dated by TCRdb to 2018 to 2020). For the study in its entirety: The study examined T cell repertoires in under 300 patients with early-stage NSCLC and compared tumors with uninvolved tumor-adjacent lungs. The cohort was made up of 200 to 250 treatment-naive NSCLC patients whose localized lung tumors had been resected. The mean age of the NSCLC patients was roughly 70 years, with fewer than 150 men and around 110 women.

The immunoSEQ Assay was used to sequence TCR beta CDR3 regions from DNA. Regarding the original processing steps: To compute T cell density, TCR beta template counts were normalized to usable DNA, which was estimated by amplifying housekeeping genes. Richness was estimated using the preseqR package, with extrapolation to 400,000 templates for PBMC samples and to 120,000 templates for tissue samples. Clonality was defined as one minus Pielou's evenness. Tissue-enriched TCRs were identified through differential abundance testing performed on productive amino-acid clonotypes, with a minimum total count of 5 and an alpha of 0.1. The Jaccard Index and the Morisita Overlap Index were used to measure repertoire overlap between compartments. GLIPH grouped TCR beta CDR3s together with public tetramer-defined viral CDR3s, and a viral motif had to include at least three viral sequences and show V-gene enrichment. This immuneACCESS table, as held by TCRdb, lists in-frame sequences with V and J called but not all clones. Of the missing ones, under half trace to an unresolved V gene in checked studies; the others have no known cause. Clone size and V and J calls were adopted from that table, with D and trimming inferred from the DNA. Here the sample has fewer than 100,000 clones; roughly 87% occur a single time. The ten largest clonotypes hold around 15% of the sample.

At diagnosis, tumor, uninvolved tumor-adjacent lung and peripheral blood were collected and then preserved as a mix of FFPE and fresh-frozen material. For TCR repertoire profiling, the blood samples were analyzed as peripheral blood mononuclear cells. Summary of the overall study and its limitations: Because multi-region sequencing of the tumors was not done, intratumor heterogeneity could not be ruled out. A median of around 60 of the top 100 tumor clones turned up in the paired uninvolved adjacent lung, and under 30 of those clones also ranked among the top 100 of that same adjacent lung. Since the design was exploratory, TCR variables were selected using unadjusted p-values with no false-discovery rate correction. Uninvolved tumor-adjacent lung showed the highest T cell clonality, higher than tumor, which suggests more focused antigenic responses in the uninvolved tumor-adjacent lung. Longer overall survival was associated with higher T cell density in blood, whereas shorter survival was associated with higher clonality in adjacent lung.

CDR1 and CDR2, looked up from the germline V gene, are ENHRY and SYGVKD. V was cut back by 8 bases and J by 1 base, leaving a gap of 9 bases between them. CDR3 length: 14 amino acids, cysteine to phenylalanine. Only the CDR3 region is kept as DNA, spanning 42 bases read in frame from base 1. The sequencing here drew on peripheral blood, taken before any cancer treatment. The origin of this receptor is a man aged 35 to 69 with stage I squamous cell lung carcinoma. The rearrangement joined TRBV10-3 to TRBJ1-6; a weak D assignment points to TRBD1 (5 bases agree). The bases are TGTGCCATCCGGGGGGGGTCCTATAATTCACCCCTCCACTTT. Its protein product is CAIRGGSYNSPLHF.